A selection of T cell receptor beta chains follows, all from one sample in a study of long-term antiretroviral therapy in people with HIV. The repertoire was sequenced with immunoSEQ multiplex PCR; TCRdb's copy has only in-frame clones and lacks some. This table has approximately 18,000 clones, over 75% appearing once. Material: unsorted PBMCs, obtained around 2.2 years before starting antiretroviral therapy. Receptors originate from a man aged 30 to 45 with HIV. CDR3s include the opening cysteine and the closing phenylalanine or tryptophan. A D gene is named only where the DNA matches it firmly. Clone size appears in some rows only: once, few, many, or a class for an expanded clone.

j_gene,d_gene,v_gene,abundance,CDR3nt,CDR3aa
TRBJ1-2,-,TRBV4-1,-,TGCGCCAGCAGCCAAGAGAGGGGTGACCTGTTCTATGGCTACACCTTC,CASSQERGDLFYGYTF
TRBJ2-2,-,TRBV4-3,-,TGCGCCAGCAGCCAAGGGTCAGGAGTTACCGGGGAGCTGTTTTTT,CASSQGSGVTGELFF
TRBJ2-5,-,TRBV18,-,TGTGCCAGCTCACCATCTCTAGTTGTGACGGAGACCCAGTACTTC,CASSPSLVVTETQYF
TRBJ1-5,-,TRBV7-9,-,TGTGCCAGCAGCTTAGAGAGTTCTCACGGGATCAATCAGCCCCAGCATTTT,CASSLESSHGINQPQHF
TRBJ1-1,-,TRBV5-5,-,TGTGCCAGCAGCTTGGCCGGACAGCGGAGGAACACTGAAGCTTTCTTT,CASSLAGQRRNTEAFF
TRBJ2-3,-,TRBV29-1,few,TGCAGCGTTGAAGCGGGGTTGGTGGATACGCAGTATTTT,CSVEAGLVDTQYF
TRBJ2-5,-,TRBV9,-,TGTGCCAGCAGCGTAGGAAAAGGGCAAGAGACCCAGTACTTC,CASSVGKGQETQYF
TRBJ2-3,TRBD2,TRBV7-2,once,TGTGCCAGCAGCTTAAGTCTAGCGGCCACAGATACGCAGTATTTT,CASSLSLAATDTQYF
TRBJ2-3,TRBD2,TRBV4-2,-,TGTGCCAGCAGCCAGGAGCGGGACCAGTATTTT,CASSQERDQYF
TRBJ1-1,TRBD1,TRBV10-2,-,TGCGCCAGCACCACTACAGGGGGCACTGAAGCTTTCTTT,CASTTTGGTEAFF
TRBJ1-2,-,TRBV15,-,TGTGCCACCAGCAGAGGGGCCCTTAACTATGGCTACACCTTC,CATSRGALNYGYTF
TRBJ1-2,-,TRBV10-2,-,TGCGCCAGCACTAAGGGGGGCTTACAGGGAGCTAACTATGGCTACACCTTC,CASTKGGLQGANYGYTF
TRBJ1-5,TRBD1,TRBV2,few,TGTGCCAGCAGAGGGTCGGCAGGGGGCCAGCCCCAGCATTTT,CASRGSAGGQPQHF
TRBJ2-2,TRBD2,TRBV7-2,-,TGTGCCAGCAGCGTCCTAGCGGGAGTCGGCGGGGAGCTGTTTTTT,CASSVLAGVGGELFF
TRBJ2-7,TRBD1,TRBV29-1,-,TGCAGCGTTCAAAGGGGGCTTAGCTCCTACGAGCAGTACTTC,CSVQRGLSSYEQYF
TRBJ2-5,TRBD2,TRBV7-7,-,TGTGCTAGCAGCTGGGGACTAGCGGAAGAGACCCAGTACTTC,CASSWGLAEETQYF
TRBJ1-2,-,TRBV7-2,-,TGTGCCAGCAGCCAAGACAGTTATGGCTACACCTTC,CASSQDSYGYTF
TRBJ2-3,-,TRBV20-1,few,TGCAGTGCTAGAGATGCAGATACGCAGTATTTT,CSARDADTQYF
TRBJ1-4,-,TRBV13,medium-sized,TGTGCCAGCAGCTTAGAAGGGGAAAAACTGTTTTTT,CASSLEGEKLFF
TRBJ2-5,TRBD2,TRBV15,-,TGTGCCACCAGCAGTCCCTTCGCGGGGGGCGCGGAGGAGACCCAGTACTTC,CATSSPFAGGAEETQYF
TRBJ1-3,-,TRBV5-1,-,TGCGCCAGCAGCTTGGCCGTGAGCTCTGGAAACACCATATATTTT,CASSLAVSSGNTIYF
TRBJ2-2,-,TRBV27,few,TGTGCCAGCAGTTCCCACCTCACGAACACCGGGGAGCTGTTTTTT,CASSSHLTNTGELFF
TRBJ2-3,-,TRBV6-5,-,TGTGCCAGCAGTTACAGGCAGAACCCCACAGATACGCAGTATTTT,CASSYRQNPTDTQYF
TRBJ2-7,-,TRBV10-2,few,TGCGCCAGCCGGACGGCCCTCGAGCAGTACTTC,CASRTALEQYF
TRBJ1-3,-,TRBV6-5,-,TGTGCCAGCAGTTACGGGGGGAACACCATATATTTT,CASSYGGNTIYF
TRBJ2-2,-,TRBV6-5,-,TGTGCCAGCAGTTCCACCCTCCCGGACGGGGAGCTGTTTTTT,CASSSTLPDGELFF
TRBJ1-1,-,TRBV18,-,TGTGCCAGCTCACCGGGGAGAGGGAGCACTGAAGCTTTCTTT,CASSPGRGSTEAFF
TRBJ2-1,TRBD2,TRBV18,-,TGTGCCAGCTCACCCTTGGGGACTAGCGGGACCTCACCCGCCGAGCAGTTCTTC,CASSPLGTSGTSPAEQFF
TRBJ2-7,-,TRBV7-9,few,TGTGCCAGCAGCTTGGAAGTCTACGAGCAGTACTTC,CASSLEVYEQYF
TRBJ2-1,-,TRBV7-9,-,TGTGCCAGCAGCTTTTCCAATGAGCAGTTCTTC,CASSFSNEQFF
TRBJ2-1,-,TRBV13,-,TGTGCCAGCAGCCCAACGGCAGGAATATCCTACAATGAGCAGTTCTTC,CASSPTAGISYNEQFF
TRBJ2-1,-,TRBV5-6,-,TGTGCCAGCAGCTCGAGGCTCCCTAACAATGAGCAGTTCTTC,CASSSRLPNNEQFF